The next 22 T cell receptor beta chains were all read from a single sample in a study of radiation and T cells in renal cell carcinoma. Libraries were prepared by immunoSEQ multiplex PCR; TCRdb keeps only in-frame clonotypes and omits some of them. The sample contains tens of thousands of clones, 82% of which appear only once. Sample time point: baseline pretreatment blood. Treatment reported: 15 Gy SBRT to primary tumor, nephrectomy 4 weeks later. Specimen: blood, collected from a patient whose treatment included radiotherapy and nephrectomy. The receptors were gathered from a man aged 60 to 69 with renal cell carcinoma.

This clone was seen a single time. The V call is TRBV18, the J call TRBJ1-2, with no clear D. This CDR3 region has 13 residues. Germline V gene data show CDR1 as KGHSH and CDR2 as LQKENI. Trimming shortened V by 2 bases and J by 3 bases, and 7 bases separated the two germline ends. The CDR3 nucleotides read TGTGCCAGCTCACCAGGAAGGGACTATGGCTACACCTTC. It translates to CASSPGRDYGYTF.

The chain has TRBV27 and TRBJ2-7; 7 bases are shared with TRBD1. V lost 5 bases and J lost 2; bases outside the gene matches: 12. Looked up from germline, CDR1 is MNHEY and CDR2 is SMNVEV (reference sequence). The length of the CDR3 is 16 residues. The CDR3 region has the DNA TGTGCCAGCAGTCCCCCCCCGGGACAGAGAGCCTACGAGCAGTACTTC. Its translation is CASSPPPGQRAYEQYF.

The chain couples TRBV5-1 to TRBJ2-3; maybe TRBD2 (6 bases). The length of the CDR3 is 14 residues. The V gene lost 0 bases and the J gene lost 4 bases, with 9 bases spanning the gap. Germline lookup yields CDR1 SGHRS and CDR2 YFSETQ. This chain's CDR3 is CASSLGDFADTQYF. In DNA, the CDR3 is TGCGCCAGCAGCTTGGGGGACTTCGCAGATACGCAGTATTTT.

The genes are TRBV5-1 and TRBJ2-1, with TRBD2 as a possible D gene (6 bases). V lost 3 bases, J lost 2 bases, and 15 bases lay in between. Germline values: CDR1 SGHRS, CDR2 YFSETQ. This CDR3 is built from 16 residues. The CDR3 loop reads CASSSRGREAYNEQFF. CDR3 nucleotide sequence: TGCGCCAGCAGCTCCCGGGGAAGGGAGGCCTACAATGAGCAGTTCTTC.

This rearrangement joins TRBV19 to TRBJ2-2; possible D gene TRBD1, 6 bases. The CDR3 covers 13 residues. Per the germline V gene, CDR1 is LNHDA and CDR2 is SQIVND (reference sequence). V lost 5 bases to trimming and J lost 5 bases, with 9 bases between them. DNA of the CDR3: TGTGCCAGTAGTCCAGGGGCGACCGGGGAGCTGTTTTTT. Protein sequence: CASSPGATGELFF. Looking up the rest from reference TRBV19 and TRBJ2-2 gives the full variable domain: DGGITQSPKYLFRKEGQNVTLSCEQNLNHDAMYWYRQDPGQGLRLIYYSQIVNDFQKGDIAEGYSVSREKKESFPLTVTSAQKNPTAFYLCASSPGATGELFFGEGSRLTVL.

V usage is TRBV14 and J usage is TRBJ2-5; 9 nucleotides align to TRBD1. In germline, CDR1 is SGHDN, CDR2 FVKESK. The CDR3 runs 16 residues. V trimming: 1 base; J trimming: 2 bases; junction bases outside the gene matches: 5. The CDR3 loop is CASSQGSGQGQETQYF. The CDR3, as DNA: TGTGCCAGCAGCCAAGGGAGCGGACAGGGGCAAGAGACCCAGTACTTC.

The chain couples TRBV7-9 to TRBJ2-5; D is undetermined. The CDR3 loop spans 12 amino acids. Between the trimmed V and J ends, which lost 5 bases and 0 bases, there was a span of 4 bases. Germline assignment: CDR1 SEHNR and CDR2 FQNEAQ (reference sequence). The CDR3 sequence is CASSPYQETQYF. CDR3 bases: TGTGCCAGCAGCCCGTACCAAGAGACCCAGTACTTC.

The rearrangement joins TRBV4-2 to TRBJ2-1, with D tentatively TRBD2 (5 bases). Germline V CDR1 and CDR2: LGHNA, YNFKEQ. V gave up 0 bases and J gave up 5 bases, with 20 bases separating them. This CDR3 region has 18 residues. CDR3 region: CASSQDVLTGRSHNEQFF. The DNA for the CDR3 is TGTGCCAGCAGCCAAGATGTTCTAACGGGAAGAAGCCACAATGAGCAGTTCTTC.

The genes are TRBV5-1 and TRBJ2-1, with 10 bases identical to TRBD2. The CDR3 is 17 amino acids. The germline CDR1 and CDR2 sequences are SGHRS and YFSETQ. Trimming cost V 2 bases and J 7 bases; bases outside gene matches: 12. CDR3 in amino acids: CASSFSLAGVVLNEQFF. CDR3 DNA sequence: TGCGCCAGCAGCTTTTCGCTAGCGGGAGTGGTCCTGAATGAGCAGTTCTTC. Based on the CDR3 plus reference TRBV5-1 and TRBJ2-1, the full variable domain is KAGVTQTPRYLIKTRGQQVTLSCSPISGHRSVSWYQQTPGQGLQFLFEYFSETQRNKGNFPGRFSGRQFSNSRSEMNVSTLELGDSALYLCASSFSLAGVVLNEQFFGPGTRLTVL.

This clone was seen a handful of times. The chain combines TRBV7-2 with TRBJ2-7; TRBD1 aligns across 8 bases. There are 13 residues in the CDR3. Germline assignment: CDR1 SGHTA and CDR2 FQGNSA. Trimming at V came to 3 bases and at J to 7 bases, leaving 5 bases not matched to a gene. Written as DNA, the CDR3 is TGTGCCAGCAGCTTGGACAGGGCGAGGGAGCAGTACTTC. Amino acid sequence: CASSLDRAREQYF.

The chain recombines TRBV5-1 with TRBJ2-3; the match to TRBD1 covers 7 bases. CDR3 length equals 15 residues. The V segment lost 3 bases and the J segment 4 bases; nucleotides outside the gene matches: 8. Germline V gene sequence: CDR1 SGHRS, CDR2 YFSETQ. In DNA, the CDR3 is TGCGCCAGCAGCTCCCGACAGGGATGGGCAGATACGCAGTATTTT. Its translation is CASSSRQGWADTQYF. The entire variable domain, with the rest obtained from reference TRBV5-1 and TRBJ2-3, is as follows: KAGVTQTPRYLIKTRGQQVTLSCSPISGHRSVSWYQQTPGQGLQFLFEYFSETQRNKGNFPGRFSGRQFSNSRSEMNVSTLELGDSALYLCASSSRQGWADTQYFGPGTRLTVL.

The V gene is TRBV29-1, the J gene TRBJ2-1; D assignment may be TRBD1 or TRBD2 (5 bases each). The CDR3 covers 14 residues. CDR1 is SQVTM, CDR2 ANQGSEA, per germline. Trimming stripped 4 bases from V and 5 bases from J, with 15 bases between. CDR3 region: CSVVPGTVHNEQFF. For the CDR3, the DNA is TGCAGCGTTGTTCCGGGGACGGTCCACAATGAGCAGTTCTTC.

J is TRBJ1-1 and V is TRBV6-1; 8 nucleotides line up with TRBD1. CDR1 and CDR2 (germline): MNHNS, SASEGT. V was clipped by 10 bases and J by 9 bases; unmatched bases: 10. The CDR3 loop spans 12 amino acids. As DNA, the CDR3 is TGTGCCACCAGACAGGGGCCATCCCAAGCTTTCTTT. Protein product: CATRQGPSQAFF.

This chain uses TRBV11-2 with TRBJ1-3; TRBD1 might be the D (5 bases). The CDR3 contains 15 residues. V gave up 1 base and J gave up 3 bases, with 10 bases separating them. In germline, CDR1 is SGHAT, CDR2 FQNNGV. The CDR3 sequence is CASSLAGTGGNTIYF. In DNA form, the CDR3 reads TGTGCCAGCAGCTTAGCAGGGACTGGTGGAAACACCATATATTTT.

This chain links TRBV5-1 with TRBJ1-5; 9 positions agree with TRBD1. Germline CDR1 is SGHRS and CDR2 is YFSETQ. V gave up 5 bases and J gave up 6 bases; unmatched junction bases: 9. The length of the CDR3 is 15 residues. DNA of the CDR3: TGCGCCAGCAGTTGGACAGGGGCTTTCAGTCAGCCCCAGCATTTT. Protein: CASSWTGAFSQPQHF.

The chain employs TRBV19 and TRBJ1-5; maybe TRBD1 (5 bases). Trimming cost V 3 bases and J 6 bases, with 15 bases left between them. Germline loops: CDR1 LNHDA, CDR2 SQIVND (reference sequence). The CDR3 consists of 15 residues. CDR3 in DNA: TGTGCCAGTAGTATCGGCAACCCGCAGGGTCAGCCCCAGCATTTT. This gives the protein CASSIGNPQGQPQHF.

The rearrangement links TRBV20-1 to TRBJ2-3; D remains unclear. Germline values: CDR1 DFQATT, CDR2 SNEGSKA (reference sequence). The CDR3 sequence is 11 residues long. V was cut by 1 base and J by 3 bases, with 2 bases left in between. CDR3 DNA: TGCAGTGCTAGAGCTACAGATACGCAGTATTTT. As protein: CSARATDTQYF.

The sample holds a few counts of this clone. The chain employs TRBV7-2 and TRBJ2-3, with D unresolved. The germline gives CDR1 SGHTA, CDR2 FQGNSA. Trimming took off 5 bases at V and 2 bases at J, with 14 bases between the two ends. The CDR3 totals 15 residues. The CDR3 nucleotides read TGTGCCAGCAGCCCAGGACCAATCCCCACAGATACGCAGTATTTT. Its protein is CASSPGPIPTDTQYF.

V gene TRBV14 combines with J gene TRBJ2-1; 8 nucleotides agree with TRBD2. The CDR3 runs to 15 residues. V dropped 2 bases and J dropped 9; count of bases not matched to a gene: 9. Germline V gives CDR1 SGHDN, CDR2 FVKESK. CDR3 DNA: TGTGCCAGCAGCCAACTAAGCGGGAGAGGAAGTGAGCAGTTCTTC. Amino acid sequence: CASSQLSGRGSEQFF. The full variable domain, with the rest looked up from reference TRBV14 and TRBJ2-1, is EAGVTQFPSHSVIEKGQTVTLRCDPISGHDNLYWYRRVMGKEIKFLLHFVKESKQDESGMPNNRFLAERTGGTYSTLKVQPAELEDSGVYFCASSQLSGRGSEQFFGPGTRLTVL.

The gene calls are TRBV6-5 and TRBJ2-1; 9 positions agree with TRBD2. The CDR3 runs 15 residues. The trim removed 6 bases at V and 8 bases at J, leaving 11 bases unmatched. CDR1 is MNHEY, CDR2 SVGAGI, per germline. The CDR3 DNA is TGTGCCAGCAGCCCTAGCGGGGTAGGGATCGATGAGCAGTTCTTC. This codes for CASSPSGVGIDEQFF.

The chain is built from TRBV15 and TRBJ1-2, with 10 positions matching TRBD1. The CDR3 runs to 14 residues. Germline assignment: CDR1 LNHNV and CDR2 YYDKDF (reference sequence). V trimming: 0 bases; J trimming: 7 bases; junction bases outside the gene matches: 2. DNA for the CDR3: TGTGCCACCAGCAGAGATCGGGACAGGGGTGGCTACACCTTC. Protein: CATSRDRDRGGYTF.

J is TRBJ2-1 and V is TRBV5-6, with 8 bases matching TRBD1. The V and J ends lost 2 bases and 9 bases, in that order; junction bases with no gene match: 7. Per germline, CDR1 SGHDT and CDR2 YYEEEE. The CDR3 has 14 residues. The CDR3: CASSLRTGISEQFF. The CDR3 region has the DNA TGTGCCAGCAGCTTAAGGACAGGGATTAGTGAGCAGTTCTTC. Variable domain in full (rest from reference TRBV5-6 and TRBJ2-1): DAGVTQSPTHLIKTRGQQVTLRCSPKSGHDTVSWYQQALGQGPQFIFQYYEEEERQRGNFPDRFSGHQFPNYSSELNVNALLLGDSALYLCASSLRTGISEQFFGPGTRLTVL.